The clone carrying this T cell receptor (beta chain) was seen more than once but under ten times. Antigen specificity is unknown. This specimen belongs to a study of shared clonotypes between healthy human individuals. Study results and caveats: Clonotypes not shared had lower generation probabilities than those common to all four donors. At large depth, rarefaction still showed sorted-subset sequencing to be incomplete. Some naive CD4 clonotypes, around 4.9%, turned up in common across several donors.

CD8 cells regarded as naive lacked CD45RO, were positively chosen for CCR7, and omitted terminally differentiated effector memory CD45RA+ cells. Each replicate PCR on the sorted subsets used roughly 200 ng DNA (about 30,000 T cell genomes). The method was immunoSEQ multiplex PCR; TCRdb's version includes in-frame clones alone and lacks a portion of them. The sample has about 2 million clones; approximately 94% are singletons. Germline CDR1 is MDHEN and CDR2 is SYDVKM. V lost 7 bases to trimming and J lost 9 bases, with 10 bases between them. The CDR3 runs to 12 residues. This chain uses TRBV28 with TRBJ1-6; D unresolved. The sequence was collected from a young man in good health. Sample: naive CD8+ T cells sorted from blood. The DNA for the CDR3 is TGTGCCAGCACCCAAGGAACTTCACCCCTCCACTTT. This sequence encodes CASTQGTSPLHF. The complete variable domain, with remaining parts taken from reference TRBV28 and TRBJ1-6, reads DVKVTQSSRYLVKRTGEKVFLECVQDMDHENMFWYRQDPGLGLRLIYFSYDVKMKEKGDIPEGYSVSREKKERFSLILESASTNQTSMYLCASTQGTSPLHFGNGTRLTVT.